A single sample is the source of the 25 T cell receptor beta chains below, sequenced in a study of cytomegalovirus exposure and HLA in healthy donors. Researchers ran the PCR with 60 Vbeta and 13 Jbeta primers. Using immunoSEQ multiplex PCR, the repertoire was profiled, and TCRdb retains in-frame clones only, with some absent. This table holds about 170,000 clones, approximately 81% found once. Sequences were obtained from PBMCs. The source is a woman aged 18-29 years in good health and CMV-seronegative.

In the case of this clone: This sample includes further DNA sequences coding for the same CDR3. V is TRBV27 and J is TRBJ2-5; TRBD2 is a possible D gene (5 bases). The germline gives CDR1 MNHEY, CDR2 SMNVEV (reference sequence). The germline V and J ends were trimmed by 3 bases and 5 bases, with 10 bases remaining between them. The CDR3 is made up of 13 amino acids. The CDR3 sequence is CASSFEGQETQYF. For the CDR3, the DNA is TGTGCCAGCAGTTTTGAGGGCCAGGAGACCCAGTACTTC.

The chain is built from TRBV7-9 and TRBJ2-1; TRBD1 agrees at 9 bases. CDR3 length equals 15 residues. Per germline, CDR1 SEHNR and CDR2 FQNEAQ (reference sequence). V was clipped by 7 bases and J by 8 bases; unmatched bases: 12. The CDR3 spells CASNRRGQGDDEQFF. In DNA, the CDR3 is TGTGCCAGCAACCGTAGGGGACAGGGTGACGATGAGCAGTTCTTC.

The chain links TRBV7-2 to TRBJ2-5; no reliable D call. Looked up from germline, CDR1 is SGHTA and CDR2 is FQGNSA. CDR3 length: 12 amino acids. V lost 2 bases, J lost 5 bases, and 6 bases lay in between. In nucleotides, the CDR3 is TGTGCCAGCAGCTTAATGCGGGAGACCCAGTACTTC. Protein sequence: CASSLMRETQYF.

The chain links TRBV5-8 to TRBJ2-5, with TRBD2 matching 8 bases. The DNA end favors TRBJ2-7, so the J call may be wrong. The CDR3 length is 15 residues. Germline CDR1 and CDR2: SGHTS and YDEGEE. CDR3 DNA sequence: TGTGCCACCAGATTAGCGGGACTTAGCTCCTACGAGCAGTACTTC. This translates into CATRLAGLSSYEQYF.

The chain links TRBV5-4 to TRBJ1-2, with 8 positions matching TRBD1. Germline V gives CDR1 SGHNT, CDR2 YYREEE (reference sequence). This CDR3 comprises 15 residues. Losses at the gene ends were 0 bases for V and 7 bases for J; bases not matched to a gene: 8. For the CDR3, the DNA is TGTGCCAGCAGCTTGGATACAGGGGGTTACCTTGGCTACACCTTC. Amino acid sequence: CASSLDTGGYLGYTF.

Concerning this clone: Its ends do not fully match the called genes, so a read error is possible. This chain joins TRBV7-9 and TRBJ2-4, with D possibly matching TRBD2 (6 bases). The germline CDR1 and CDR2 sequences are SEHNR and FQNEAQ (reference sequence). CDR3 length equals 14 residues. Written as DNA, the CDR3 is TGTTCCAGCAGCCCACGGGAGACCAAAAACATTCAGTACTTC. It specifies CSSSPRETKNIQYF.

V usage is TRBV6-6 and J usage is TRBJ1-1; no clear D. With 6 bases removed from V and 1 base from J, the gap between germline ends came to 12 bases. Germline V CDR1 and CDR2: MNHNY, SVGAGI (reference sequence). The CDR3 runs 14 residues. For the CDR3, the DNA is TGTGCCAGCAGACCCCTTACATCGAACACTGAAGCTTTCTTT. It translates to CASRPLTSNTEAFF.

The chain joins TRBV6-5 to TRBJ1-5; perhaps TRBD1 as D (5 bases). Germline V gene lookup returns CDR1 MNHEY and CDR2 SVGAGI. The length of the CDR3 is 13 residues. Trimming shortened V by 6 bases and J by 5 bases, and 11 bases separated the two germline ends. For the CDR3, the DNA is TGTGCCAGCAGCAGGGATCCGGATCAGCCCCAGCATTTT. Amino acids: CASSRDPDQPQHF.

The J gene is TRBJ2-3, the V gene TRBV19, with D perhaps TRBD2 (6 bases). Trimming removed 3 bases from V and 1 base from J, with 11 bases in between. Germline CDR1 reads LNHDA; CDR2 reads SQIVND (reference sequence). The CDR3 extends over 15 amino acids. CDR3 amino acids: CASSIGGIGTDTQYF. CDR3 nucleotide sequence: TGTGCCAGTAGTATCGGCGGGATTGGCACAGATACGCAGTATTTT.

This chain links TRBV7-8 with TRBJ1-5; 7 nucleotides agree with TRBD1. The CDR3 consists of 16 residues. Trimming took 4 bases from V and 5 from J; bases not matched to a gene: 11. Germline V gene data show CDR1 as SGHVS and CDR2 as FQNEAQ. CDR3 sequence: CASSSEPGQRYQPQHF. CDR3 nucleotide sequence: TGTGCCAGCAGCTCAGAGCCGGGACAGAGATATCAGCCCCAGCATTTT.

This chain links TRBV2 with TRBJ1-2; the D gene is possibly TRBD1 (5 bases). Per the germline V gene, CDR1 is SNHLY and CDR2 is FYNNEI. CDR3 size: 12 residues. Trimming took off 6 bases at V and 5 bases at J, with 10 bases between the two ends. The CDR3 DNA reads TGTGCCAGCAGGTACGGGGGATATGGCTACACCTTC. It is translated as CASRYGGYGYTF. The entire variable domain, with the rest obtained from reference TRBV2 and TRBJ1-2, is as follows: EPEVTQTPSHQVTQMGQEVILRCVPISNHLYFYWYRQILGQKVEFLVSFYNNEISEKSEIFDDQFSVERPDGSNFTLKIRSTKLEDSAMYFCASRYGGYGYTFGSGTRLTVV.

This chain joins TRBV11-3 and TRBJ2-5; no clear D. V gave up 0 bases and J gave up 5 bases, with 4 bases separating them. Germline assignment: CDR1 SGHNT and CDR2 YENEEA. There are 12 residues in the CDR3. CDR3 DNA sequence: TGTGCCAGCAGCTTAGACGCGGAGACCCAGTACTTC. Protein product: CASSLDAETQYF.

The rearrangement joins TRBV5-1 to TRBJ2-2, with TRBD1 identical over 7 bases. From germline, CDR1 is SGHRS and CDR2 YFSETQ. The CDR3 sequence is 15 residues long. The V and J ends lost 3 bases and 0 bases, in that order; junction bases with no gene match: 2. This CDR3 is CASSWDSSNTGELFF. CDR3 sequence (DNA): TGCGCCAGCAGCTGGGACAGTTCGAACACCGGGGAGCTGTTTTTT.

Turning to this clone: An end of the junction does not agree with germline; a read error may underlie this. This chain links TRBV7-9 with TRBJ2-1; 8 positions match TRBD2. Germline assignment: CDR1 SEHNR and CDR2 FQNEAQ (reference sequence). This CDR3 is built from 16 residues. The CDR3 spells CSSRIAYGRAGDEQFF. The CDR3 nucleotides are TGTTCCAGCAGAATAGCTTACGGGAGGGCCGGGGATGAGCAGTTCTTC.

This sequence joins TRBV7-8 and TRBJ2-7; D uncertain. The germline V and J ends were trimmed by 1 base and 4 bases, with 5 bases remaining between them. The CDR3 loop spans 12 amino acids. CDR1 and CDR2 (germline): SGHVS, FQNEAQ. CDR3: CASSLESYEQYF. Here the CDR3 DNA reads TGTGCCAGCAGCTTAGAATCGTACGAGCAGTACTTC.

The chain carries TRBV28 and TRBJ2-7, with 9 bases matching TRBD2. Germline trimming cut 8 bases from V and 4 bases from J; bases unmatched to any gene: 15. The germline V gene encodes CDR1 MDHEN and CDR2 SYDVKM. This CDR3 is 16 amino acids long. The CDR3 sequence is CASYSHEESGRYEQYF. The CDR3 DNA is TGTGCCAGCTATTCCCACGAGGAAAGCGGGAGGTACGAGCAGTACTTC.

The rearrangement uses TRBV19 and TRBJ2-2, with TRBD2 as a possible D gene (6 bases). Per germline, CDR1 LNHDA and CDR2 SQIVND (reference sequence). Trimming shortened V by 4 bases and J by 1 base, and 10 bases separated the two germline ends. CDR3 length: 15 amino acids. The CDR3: CASSTQGGNTGELFF. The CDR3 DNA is TGTGCCAGTAGTACTCAGGGAGGGAACACCGGGGAGCTGTTTTTT.

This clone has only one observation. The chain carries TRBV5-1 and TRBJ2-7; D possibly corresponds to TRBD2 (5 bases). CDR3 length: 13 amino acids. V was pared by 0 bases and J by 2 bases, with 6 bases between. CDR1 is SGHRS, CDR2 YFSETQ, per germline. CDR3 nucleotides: TGCGCCAGCAGCTTGGCCGGGACCTACGAGCAGTACTTC. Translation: CASSLAGTYEQYF.

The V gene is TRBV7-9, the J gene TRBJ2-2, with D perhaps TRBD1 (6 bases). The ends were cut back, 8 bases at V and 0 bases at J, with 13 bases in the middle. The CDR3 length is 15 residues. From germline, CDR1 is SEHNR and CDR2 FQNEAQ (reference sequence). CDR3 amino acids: CASEGTYSNTGELFF. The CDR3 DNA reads TGTGCCAGCGAGGGGACATACTCGAACACCGGGGAGCTGTTTTTT.

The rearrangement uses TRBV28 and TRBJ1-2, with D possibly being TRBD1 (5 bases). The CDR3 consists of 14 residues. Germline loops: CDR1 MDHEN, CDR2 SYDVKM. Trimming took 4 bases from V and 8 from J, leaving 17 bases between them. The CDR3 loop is CASSSRAYSVGYTF. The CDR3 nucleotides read TGTGCCAGCAGTTCCAGGGCATACTCAGTAGGCTACACCTTC.

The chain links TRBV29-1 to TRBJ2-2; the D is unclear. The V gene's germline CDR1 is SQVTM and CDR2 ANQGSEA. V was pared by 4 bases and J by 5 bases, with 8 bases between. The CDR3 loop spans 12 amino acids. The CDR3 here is CSVARSTGELFF. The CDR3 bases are TGCAGCGTTGCACGGTCGACCGGGGAGCTGTTTTTT.

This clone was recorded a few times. DNA for the CDR3: TGTGCCAGCAGCAAAGGAAGAAACCAGGTGATCGGAAGCACAGATACGCAGTATTTT. Translating it yields CASSKGRNQVIGSTDTQYF. The chain employs TRBV21-1 and TRBJ2-3; the table names TRBD1, a call not compared with the DNA. TRBV21-1 is noted as a pseudogene. This CDR3 is 19 amino acids long.

Here the CDR3 DNA reads TGTGCCAGCAGTTCCAAGGTCGAAACAGTCTCCTACGAGCAGTACTTC. This sequence encodes CASSSKVETVSYEQYF. V is TRBV7-9 and J is TRBJ2-7; D unresolved. Germline V gives CDR1 SEHNR, CDR2 FQNEAQ (reference sequence). V was trimmed by 6 bases and J by 0 bases, leaving 18 bases between them. The CDR3 runs to 16 residues. The full variable domain, its missing parts supplied by reference TRBV7-9 and TRBJ2-7, is DTGVSQNPRHKITKRGQNVTFRCDPISEHNRLYWYRQTLGQGPEFLTYFQNEAQLEKSRLLSDRFSAERPKGSFSTLEIQRTEQGDSAMYLCASSSKVETVSYEQYFGPGTRLTVT.

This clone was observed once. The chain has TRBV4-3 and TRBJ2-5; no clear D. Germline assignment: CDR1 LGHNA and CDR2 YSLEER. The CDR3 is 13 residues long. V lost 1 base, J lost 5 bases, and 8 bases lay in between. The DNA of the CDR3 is TGCGCCAGCAGCCAAGCCTGGCGGGAGACCCAGTACTTC. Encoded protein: CASSQAWRETQYF.

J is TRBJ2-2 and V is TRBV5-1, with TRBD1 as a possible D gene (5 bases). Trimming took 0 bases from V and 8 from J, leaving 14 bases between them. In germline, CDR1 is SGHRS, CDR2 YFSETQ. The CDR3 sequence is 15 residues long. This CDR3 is CASSLGQKNSGELFF. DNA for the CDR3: TGCGCCAGCAGCTTGGGACAGAAGAATTCGGGGGAGCTGTTTTTT.